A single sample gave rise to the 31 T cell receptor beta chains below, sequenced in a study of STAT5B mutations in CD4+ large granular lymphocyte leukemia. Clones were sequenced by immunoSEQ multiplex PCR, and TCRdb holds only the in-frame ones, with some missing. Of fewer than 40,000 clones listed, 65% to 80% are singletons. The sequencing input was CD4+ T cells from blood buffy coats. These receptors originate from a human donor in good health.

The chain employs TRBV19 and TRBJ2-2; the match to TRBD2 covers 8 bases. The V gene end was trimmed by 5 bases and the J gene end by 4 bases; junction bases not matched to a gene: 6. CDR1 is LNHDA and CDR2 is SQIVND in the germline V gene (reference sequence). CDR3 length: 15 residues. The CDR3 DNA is TGTGCCAGTAGTCCCCGGACTAGCCTCACCGGGGAGCTGTTTTTT. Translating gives CASSPRTSLTGELFF.

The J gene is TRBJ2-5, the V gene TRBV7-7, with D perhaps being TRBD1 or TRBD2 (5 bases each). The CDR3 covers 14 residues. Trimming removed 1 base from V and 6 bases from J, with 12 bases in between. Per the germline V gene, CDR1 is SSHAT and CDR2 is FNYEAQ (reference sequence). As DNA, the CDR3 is TGTGCCAGCAGCTTAGGCACGGGGCGGAAGACCCAGTACTTC. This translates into CASSLGTGRKTQYF.

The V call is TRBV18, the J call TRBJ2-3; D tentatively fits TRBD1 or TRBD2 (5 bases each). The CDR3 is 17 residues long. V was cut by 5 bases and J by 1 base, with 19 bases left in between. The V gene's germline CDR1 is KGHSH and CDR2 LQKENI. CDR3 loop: CASSSGAGTLGTDTQYF. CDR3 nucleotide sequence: TGTGCCAGCTCATCCGGCGCCGGGACCTTAGGCACAGATACGCAGTATTTT.

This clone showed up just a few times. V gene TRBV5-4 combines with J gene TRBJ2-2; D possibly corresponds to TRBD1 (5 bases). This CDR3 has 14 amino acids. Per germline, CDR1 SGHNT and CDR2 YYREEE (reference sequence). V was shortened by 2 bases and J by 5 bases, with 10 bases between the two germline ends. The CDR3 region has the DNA TGTGCCAGCAGCTTAGGGGCTGATACCGGGGAGCTGTTTTTT. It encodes CASSLGADTGELFF. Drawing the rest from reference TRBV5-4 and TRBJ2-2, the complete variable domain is ETGVTQSPTHLIKTRGQQVTLRCSSQSGHNTVSWYQQALGQGPQFIFQYYREEENGRGNFPPRFSGLQFPNYSSELNVNALELDDSALYLCASSLGADTGELFFGEGSRLTVL.

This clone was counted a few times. The CDR3 region has the DNA TGTGCCAGCAGCTCCCCCAGGGGCTACACCTTC. Residues: CASSSPRGYTF. The chain has TRBV7-9 and TRBJ1-2; D remains ambiguous. Germline V gene sequence: CDR1 SEHNR, CDR2 FQNEAQ (reference sequence). The CDR3 is 11 amino acids. Trimming cost V 4 bases and J 8 bases, with 8 bases left between them.

CDR3 in amino acids: CASSPPGQGAGYGYTF. In DNA form, the CDR3 reads TGTGCCAGCAGTCCTCCTGGGCAGGGGGCTGGCTATGGCTACACCTTC. V gene TRBV25-1 combines with J gene TRBJ1-2; 8 bases map to TRBD1. Germline V gene data show CDR1 as MGHDK and CDR2 as SYGVNS. V shed 5 bases and J 4 bases; nucleotides not matched to a gene: 12. This CDR3 is built from 16 residues.

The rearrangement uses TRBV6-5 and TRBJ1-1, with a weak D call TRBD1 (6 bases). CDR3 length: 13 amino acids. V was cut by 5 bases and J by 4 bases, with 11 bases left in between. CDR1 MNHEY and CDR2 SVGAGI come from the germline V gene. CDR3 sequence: CASSRGQGTEAFF. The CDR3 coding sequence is TGTGCCAGCAGTCGGGGGCAGGGCACTGAAGCTTTCTTT.

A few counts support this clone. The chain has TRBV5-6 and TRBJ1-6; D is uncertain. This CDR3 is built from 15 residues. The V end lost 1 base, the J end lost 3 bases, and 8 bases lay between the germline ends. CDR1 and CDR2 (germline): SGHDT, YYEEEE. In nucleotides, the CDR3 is TGTGCCAGCAGCTTGAACAGAATCTATAATTCACCCCTCCACTTT. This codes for CASSLNRIYNSPLHF.

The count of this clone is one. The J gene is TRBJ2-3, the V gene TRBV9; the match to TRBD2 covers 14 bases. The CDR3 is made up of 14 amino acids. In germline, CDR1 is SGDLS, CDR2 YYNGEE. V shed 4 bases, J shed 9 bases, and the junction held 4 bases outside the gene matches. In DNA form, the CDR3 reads TGTGCCAGCAGCACGGGACTAGCGGGGGACACGCAGTATTTT. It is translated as CASSTGLAGDTQYF. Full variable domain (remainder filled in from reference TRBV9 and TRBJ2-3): DSGVTQTPKHLITATGQRVTLRCSPRSGDLSVYWYQQSLDQGLQFLIQYYNGEERAKGNILERFSAQQFPDLHSELNLSSLELGDSALYFCASSTGLAGDTQYFGPGTRLTVL.

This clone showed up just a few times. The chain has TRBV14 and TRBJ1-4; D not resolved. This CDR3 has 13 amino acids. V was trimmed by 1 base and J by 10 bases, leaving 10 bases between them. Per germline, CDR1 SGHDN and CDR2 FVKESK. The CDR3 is CASSQVDQRKLFF. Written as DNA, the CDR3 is TGTGCCAGCAGCCAAGTTGACCAGCGAAAACTGTTTTTT.

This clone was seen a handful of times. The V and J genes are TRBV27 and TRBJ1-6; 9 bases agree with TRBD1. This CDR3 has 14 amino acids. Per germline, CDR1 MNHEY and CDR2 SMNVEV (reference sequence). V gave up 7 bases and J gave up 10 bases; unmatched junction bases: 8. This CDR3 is CASKGQGIYSPLHF. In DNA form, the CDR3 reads TGTGCCAGCAAGGGACAGGGAATTTACTCACCCCTCCACTTT.

For the CDR3, the DNA is TGTGCCAGCAGCCCAAACAGGGGGAGCTCCTACGAGCAGTACTTC. The encoded protein is CASSPNRGSSYEQYF. V and J are TRBV11-1 and TRBJ2-7; 8 bases are shared with TRBD1. The V segment lost 5 bases and the J segment 0 bases; nucleotides outside the gene matches: 6. The CDR3 length is 15 residues. CDR1 and CDR2 from the germline V gene are SGHAT and FQDESV (reference sequence).

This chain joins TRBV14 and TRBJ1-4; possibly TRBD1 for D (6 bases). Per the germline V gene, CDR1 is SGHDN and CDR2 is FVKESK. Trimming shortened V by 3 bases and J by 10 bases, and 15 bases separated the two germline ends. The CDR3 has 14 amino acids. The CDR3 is CASSHRAGVGKLFF. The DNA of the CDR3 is TGTGCCAGCAGCCACAGGGCAGGGGTGGGAAAACTGTTTTTT.

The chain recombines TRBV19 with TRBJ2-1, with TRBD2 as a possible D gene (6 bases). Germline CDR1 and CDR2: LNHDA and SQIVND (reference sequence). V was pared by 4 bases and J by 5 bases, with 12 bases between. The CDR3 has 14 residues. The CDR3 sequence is CASSTPGLNNEQFF. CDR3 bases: TGTGCCAGTAGTACCCCGGGACTTAACAATGAGCAGTTCTTC.

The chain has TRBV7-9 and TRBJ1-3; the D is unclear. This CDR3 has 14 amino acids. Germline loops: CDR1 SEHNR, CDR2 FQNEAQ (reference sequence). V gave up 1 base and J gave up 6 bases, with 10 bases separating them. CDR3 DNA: TGTGCCAGCAGCTTAGAACCCCGGGAAAACACCATATATTTT. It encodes CASSLEPRENTIYF.

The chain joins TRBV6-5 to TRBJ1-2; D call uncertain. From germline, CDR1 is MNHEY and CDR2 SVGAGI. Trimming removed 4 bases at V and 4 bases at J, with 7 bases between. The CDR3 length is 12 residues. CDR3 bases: TGTGCCAGCAGTTCGACCCGCTATGGCTACACCTTC. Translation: CASSSTRYGYTF.

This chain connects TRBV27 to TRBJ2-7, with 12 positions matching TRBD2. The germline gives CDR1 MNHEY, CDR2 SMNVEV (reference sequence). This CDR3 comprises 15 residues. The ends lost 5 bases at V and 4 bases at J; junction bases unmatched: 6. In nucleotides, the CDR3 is TGTGCCAGCAGTCCGGGGACTAGCGGGCCGTACGAGCAGTACTTC. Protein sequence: CASSPGTSGPYEQYF.

The CDR3 nucleotides read TGCGCCAGCAGCGCTACAGGGACCTACGAGCAGTACTTC. Protein: CASSATGTYEQYF. The J gene is TRBJ2-7, the V gene TRBV5-1, with D perhaps TRBD1 (6 bases). The CDR3 contains 13 residues. V shed 4 bases and J shed 2 bases, with 10 bases lying between them. Germline-derived CDR1 and CDR2 are SGHRS and YFSETQ.

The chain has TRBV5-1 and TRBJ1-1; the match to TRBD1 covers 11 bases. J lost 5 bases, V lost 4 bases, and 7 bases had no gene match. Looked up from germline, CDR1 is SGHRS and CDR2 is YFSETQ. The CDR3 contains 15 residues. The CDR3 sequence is CASSASGQGGTEAFF. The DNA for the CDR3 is TGCGCCAGCAGCGCATCGGGACAGGGGGGGACTGAAGCTTTCTTT.

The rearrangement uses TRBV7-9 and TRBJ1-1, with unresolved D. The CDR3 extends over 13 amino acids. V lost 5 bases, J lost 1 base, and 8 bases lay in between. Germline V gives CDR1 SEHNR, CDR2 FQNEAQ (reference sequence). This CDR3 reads CASSPDTNTEAFF. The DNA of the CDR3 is TGTGCCAGCAGCCCCGACACGAACACTGAAGCTTTCTTT.

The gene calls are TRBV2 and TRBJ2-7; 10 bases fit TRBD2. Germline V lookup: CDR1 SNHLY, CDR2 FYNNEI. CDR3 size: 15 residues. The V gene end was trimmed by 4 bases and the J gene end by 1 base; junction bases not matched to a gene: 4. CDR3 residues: CASSASGRASYEQYF. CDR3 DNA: TGTGCCAGCAGTGCTAGCGGGAGAGCGTCCTACGAGCAGTACTTC.

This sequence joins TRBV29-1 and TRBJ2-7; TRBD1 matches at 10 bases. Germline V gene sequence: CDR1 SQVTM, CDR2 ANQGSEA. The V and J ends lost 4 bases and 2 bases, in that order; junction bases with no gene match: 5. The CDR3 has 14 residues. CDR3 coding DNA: TGCAGCGTTGGGGGACAGGGGCCAGCCTACGAGCAGTACTTC. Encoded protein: CSVGGQGPAYEQYF.

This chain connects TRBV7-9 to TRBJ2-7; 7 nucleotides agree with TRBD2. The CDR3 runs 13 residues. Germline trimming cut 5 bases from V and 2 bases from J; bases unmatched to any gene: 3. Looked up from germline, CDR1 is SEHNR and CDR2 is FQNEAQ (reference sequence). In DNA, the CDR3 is TGTGCCAGCAGCCAAGGGAGGGCCTACGAGCAGTACTTC. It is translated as CASSQGRAYEQYF.

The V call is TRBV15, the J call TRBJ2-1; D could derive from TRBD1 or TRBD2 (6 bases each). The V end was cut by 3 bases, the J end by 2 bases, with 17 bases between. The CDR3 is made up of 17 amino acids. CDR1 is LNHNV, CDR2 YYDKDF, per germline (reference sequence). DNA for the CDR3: TGTGCCACCAGCAGGGCGTGGGGGGCTGACCCCTACAATGAGCAGTTCTTC. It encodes CATSRAWGADPYNEQFF.

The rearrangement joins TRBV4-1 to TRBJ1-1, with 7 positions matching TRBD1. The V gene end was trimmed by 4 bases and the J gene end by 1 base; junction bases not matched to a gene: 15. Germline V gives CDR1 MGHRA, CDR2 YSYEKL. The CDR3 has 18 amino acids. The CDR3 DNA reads TGCGCCAGCAGCCCCCCGACAGGGCGTTCGATGAAGAACACTGAAGCTTTCTTT. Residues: CASSPPTGRSMKNTEAFF.

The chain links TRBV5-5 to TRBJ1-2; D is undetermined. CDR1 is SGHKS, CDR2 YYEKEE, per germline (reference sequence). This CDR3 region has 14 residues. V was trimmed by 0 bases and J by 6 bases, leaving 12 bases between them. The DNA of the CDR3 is TGTGCCAGCAGCTTGGGACTGGGAGACAATGGCTACACCTTC. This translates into CASSLGLGDNGYTF.

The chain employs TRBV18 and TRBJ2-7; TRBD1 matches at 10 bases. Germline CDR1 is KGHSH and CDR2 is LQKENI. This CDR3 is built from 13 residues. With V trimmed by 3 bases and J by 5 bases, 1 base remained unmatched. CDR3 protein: CASSPTGGHEQYF. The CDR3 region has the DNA TGTGCCAGCTCACCGACAGGGGGCCACGAGCAGTACTTC.

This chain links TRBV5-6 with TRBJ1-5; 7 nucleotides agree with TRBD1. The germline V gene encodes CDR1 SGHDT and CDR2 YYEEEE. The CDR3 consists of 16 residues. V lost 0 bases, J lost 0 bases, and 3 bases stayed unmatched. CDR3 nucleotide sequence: TGTGCCAGCAGCTTGGACAGGGGCAATAGCAATCAGCCCCAGCATTTT. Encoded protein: CASSLDRGNSNQPQHF.

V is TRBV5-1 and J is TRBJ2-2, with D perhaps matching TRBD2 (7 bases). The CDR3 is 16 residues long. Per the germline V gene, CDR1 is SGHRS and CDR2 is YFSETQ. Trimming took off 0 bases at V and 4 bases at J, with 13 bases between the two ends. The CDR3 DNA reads TGCGCCAGCAGCTTGGGTGCGGGGGCAATCACCGGGGAGCTGTTTTTT. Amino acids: CASSLGAGAITGELFF. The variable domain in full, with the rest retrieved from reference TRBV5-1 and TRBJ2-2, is KAGVTQTPRYLIKTRGQQVTLSCSPISGHRSVSWYQQTPGQGLQFLFEYFSETQRNKGNFPGRFSGRQFSNSRSEMNVSTLELGDSALYLCASSLGAGAITGELFFGEGSRLTVL.

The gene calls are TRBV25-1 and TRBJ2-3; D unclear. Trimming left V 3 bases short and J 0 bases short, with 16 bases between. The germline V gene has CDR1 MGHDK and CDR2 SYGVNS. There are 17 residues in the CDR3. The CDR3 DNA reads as TGTGCCAGCAGTGATTCGGTAACACCGGCTAGCACAGATACGCAGTATTTT. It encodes CASSDSVTPASTDTQYF.

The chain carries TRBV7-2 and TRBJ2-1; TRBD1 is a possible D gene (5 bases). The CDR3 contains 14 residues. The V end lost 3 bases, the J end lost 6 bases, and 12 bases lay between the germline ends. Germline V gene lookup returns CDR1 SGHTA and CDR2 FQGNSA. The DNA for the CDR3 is TGTGCCAGCAGCTTGGGCAGGGAACTCAATGAGCAGTTCTTC. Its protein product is CASSLGRELNEQFF.